This T cell receptor (beta chain) was captured in a study of naive and memory T cell subsets. Regarding the study as a whole: Over 95% of naive TCR sequences appeared only once after error correction, unlike memory subsets. Possibly reflecting memory cells re-expressing CD45RA, a few larger clonotypes occurred in naive repertoires, especially CD8.

This CDR3 contains 14 residues. V lost 4 bases, J lost 6 bases, and 5 bases stayed unmatched. Germline CDR1 reads MNHNS; CDR2 reads SASEGT. Details on this clonotype: Its antigen is not identified.

Two oligonucleotides, mixed equimolar, formed the beta constant-region primer covering TRBC1 and TRBC2. Four rounds of PCR amplified the ligated cDNA using nested alpha and beta constant-region primers plus SP2. A single record per CDR3 protein comes from TCRdb applying MiXCR to the UMI-ligation and nested PCR reads. The data show 150,000 or so distinct CDR3 sequences, with under 25% seen just once and about 0.11% held by the top ten. Sequenced input: naive CD4+ T cells from blood. The clonotype comes from a human donor in good health. This sequence joins TRBV6-1 and TRBJ1-5; TRBD1 matches 8 bases. This CDR3 reads CASSARTGTQPQHF. The CDR3 DNA sequence: TGTGCCAGCAGTGCCCGGACAGGGACTCAGCCCCAGCATTTT.